This is a list of T cell receptor beta chains from one sample in a study of PD-L1 blockade in urothelial cancer. Generated by immunoSEQ multiplex PCR, the TCRdb table keeps only in-frame clones and is missing some. The sample holds about 43,000 clones; around 80% are singletons and the top ten take about 16%. The sample here was PBMCs, taken around atezolizumab (anti-PD-L1) treatment. These TCRs come from a man aged 55-75 years with urothelial cancer. CDR3s include the opening cysteine and the closing phenylalanine or tryptophan. The order of the fields is clone size, D gene, J gene, V gene, CDR3 DNA, CDR3 protein. D genes are given only for firm matches. The size field is filled for only some rows; it gives once, few, many or a size class.

clone_size: -
d_call: TRBD2
j_call: TRBJ2-3
v_call: TRBV5-6
cdr3_nt: TGTGCCAGCAGCTTGCCCAGACTAGCGGGGGGAGATACGCAGTATTTT
cdr3_aa: CASSLPRLAGGDTQYF

clone_size: -
d_call: -
j_call: TRBJ2-2
v_call: TRBV6-6
cdr3_nt: TGTGCCAGCAGTTACGAGGGAACCGGGGAGCTGTTTTTT
cdr3_aa: CASSYEGTGELFF

clone_size: -
d_call: TRBD2
j_call: TRBJ2-3
v_call: TRBV11-2
cdr3_nt: TGTGCCAGCAGCTTTAACAGACTAGCGGGTTTCACAGATACGCAGTATTTT
cdr3_aa: CASSFNRLAGFTDTQYF

clone_size: -
d_call: TRBD1
j_call: TRBJ1-1
v_call: TRBV5-1
cdr3_nt: TGCGCCAGCAGCTCGGGGACAGGCGTCACTGAAGCTTTCTTT
cdr3_aa: CASSSGTGVTEAFF

clone_size: once
d_call: -
j_call: TRBJ1-5
v_call: TRBV12-5
cdr3_nt: TGTGCTAGTGGATCACAGGGCTCCAATCAGCCCCAGCATTTT
cdr3_aa: CASGSQGSNQPQHF

clone_size: -
d_call: -
j_call: TRBJ2-7
v_call: TRBV19
cdr3_nt: TGTGCCAGTAGTAGGGGACATCCAGCCTACGAGCAGTACTTC
cdr3_aa: CASSRGHPAYEQYF

clone_size: -
d_call: -
j_call: TRBJ1-2
v_call: TRBV6-5
cdr3_nt: TGTGCCAGCAGTTTGCAGACAGGCTCTAACTATGGCTACACCTTC
cdr3_aa: CASSLQTGSNYGYTF

clone_size: -
d_call: TRBD2
j_call: TRBJ2-1
v_call: TRBV11-3
cdr3_nt: TGTGCCAGCAGCTTAGCGGGAGGGTACAATGAGCAGTTCTTC
cdr3_aa: CASSLAGGYNEQFF

clone_size: -
d_call: -
j_call: TRBJ1-3
v_call: TRBV4-1
cdr3_nt: TGCGCCAGCAGCCAAGATCACGAGGCGGACACCATATATTTT
cdr3_aa: CASSQDHEADTIYF

clone_size: -
d_call: -
j_call: TRBJ1-1
v_call: TRBV6-5
cdr3_nt: TGTGCCAGCAGTTCCCTTGGGACTCGGTGGACTGAAGCTTTCTTT
cdr3_aa: CASSSLGTRWTEAFF

clone_size: -
d_call: TRBD2
j_call: TRBJ2-2
v_call: TRBV19
cdr3_nt: TGTGCCAGTAGTGGACTAGCGGGAGGGCCACGCACCGGGGAGCTGTTTTTT
cdr3_aa: CASSGLAGGPRTGELFF

clone_size: once
d_call: -
j_call: TRBJ2-7
v_call: TRBV6-6
cdr3_nt: TGTGCCAGCAGACGAACTACACCGATAGGCCCCTACGAGCAGTACTTC
cdr3_aa: CASRRTTPIGPYEQYF

clone_size: -
d_call: TRBD1
j_call: TRBJ1-2
v_call: TRBV7-2
cdr3_nt: TGTGCCAGCAGTGGACAGGGAGGCTGGGCTAACTATGGCTACACCTTC
cdr3_aa: CASSGQGGWANYGYTF

clone_size: -
d_call: TRBD2
j_call: TRBJ2-3
v_call: TRBV11-2
cdr3_nt: TGTGCCAGCAGCTCCGGGACTAGCGGGGGAGATACGCAGTATTTT
cdr3_aa: CASSSGTSGGDTQYF

clone_size: -
d_call: TRBD1
j_call: TRBJ2-7
v_call: TRBV5-5
cdr3_nt: TGTGCCAGCAGCTGGGGACAGGGGTCCGGATCCTACGAGCAGTACTTC
cdr3_aa: CASSWGQGSGSYEQYF

clone_size: -
d_call: TRBD1
j_call: TRBJ2-7
v_call: TRBV2
cdr3_nt: TGTGCCAGCAGTGGGGACAGGGACGGGGAGCAGTACTTC
cdr3_aa: CASSGDRDGEQYF

clone_size: -
d_call: TRBD1
j_call: TRBJ1-2
v_call: TRBV13
cdr3_nt: TGTGCCAGCAGCTTAGGGGGGACAGAGTATGGCTACACCTTC
cdr3_aa: CASSLGGTEYGYTF

clone_size: -
d_call: TRBD2
j_call: TRBJ2-3
v_call: TRBV5-1
cdr3_nt: TGCGCCAGCAGCTTGGGGACTAGCGGGGCGTCAGATACGCAGTATTTT
cdr3_aa: CASSLGTSGASDTQYF

clone_size: -
d_call: TRBD2
j_call: TRBJ2-5
v_call: TRBV5-1
cdr3_nt: TGCGCCAGCAGCTTGAATAGCGGGAGCTTGGAGACCCAGTACTTC
cdr3_aa: CASSLNSGSLETQYF

clone_size: -
d_call: TRBD1
j_call: TRBJ2-7
v_call: TRBV5-5
cdr3_nt: TGTGCCAGCAGCTTGGCGGGTCTTGACAGGGTGAATTCCTACGAGCAGTACTTC
cdr3_aa: CASSLAGLDRVNSYEQYF

clone_size: -
d_call: TRBD2
j_call: TRBJ2-3
v_call: TRBV19
cdr3_nt: TGTGCCAGTAGTAATAGCGCCGGGACTAGCCCAGATACGCAGTATTTT
cdr3_aa: CASSNSAGTSPDTQYF

clone_size: -
d_call: TRBD2
j_call: TRBJ2-1
v_call: TRBV5-1
cdr3_nt: TGCGCCAGCAGTACTAGCGGGAGTAGGAGTGAGCAGTTCTTC
cdr3_aa: CASSTSGSRSEQFF

clone_size: -
d_call: TRBD2
j_call: TRBJ2-5
v_call: TRBV6-1
cdr3_nt: TGTGCCAGCAGTGAAGGGGGAGGGCAAGAGACCCAGTACTTC
cdr3_aa: CASSEGGGQETQYF

clone_size: -
d_call: -
j_call: TRBJ1-2
v_call: TRBV28
cdr3_nt: TGTGCCAGCAGTTTAGGCAATAACTATGGCTACACCTTC
cdr3_aa: CASSLGNNYGYTF

clone_size: -
d_call: -
j_call: TRBJ2-1
v_call: TRBV12-5
cdr3_nt: TGTGCTAGTGGGGCAGCGGGTAACTCCTACAATGAGCAGTTCTTC
cdr3_aa: CASGAAGNSYNEQFF

clone_size: -
d_call: -
j_call: TRBJ2-7
v_call: TRBV28
cdr3_nt: TGTGCCAGCAGTTTAGCCAGCTCCTACGAGCAGTACTTC
cdr3_aa: CASSLASSYEQYF

clone_size: -
d_call: -
j_call: TRBJ1-1
v_call: TRBV30
cdr3_nt: TGTGCCTGGAGCTTGAGTGGGGGACATCTGAACACTGAAGCTTTCTTT
cdr3_aa: CAWSLSGGHLNTEAFF

clone_size: once
d_call: -
j_call: TRBJ2-2
v_call: TRBV6-5
cdr3_nt: TGTGCCAGCAGACCCGACAGATACACCGGGGAGCTGTTTTTT
cdr3_aa: CASRPDRYTGELFF

clone_size: -
d_call: -
j_call: TRBJ2-7
v_call: TRBV7-2
cdr3_nt: TGTGCCAGCAGCTTACCCCCCACCTACGAGCAGTACTTC
cdr3_aa: CASSLPPTYEQYF

clone_size: -
d_call: TRBD2
j_call: TRBJ2-7
v_call: TRBV4-2
cdr3_nt: TGTGCCAGCAGCCAGGACGGGACTAGCGGGGTCTACGAGCAGTACTTC
cdr3_aa: CASSQDGTSGVYEQYF

clone_size: -
d_call: -
j_call: TRBJ1-1
v_call: TRBV5-1
cdr3_nt: TGCGCCAGCAGCTTGGGAGGAGGAGGAGGGGCTGAAGCTTTCTTT
cdr3_aa: CASSLGGGGGAEAFF

clone_size: -
d_call: TRBD1
j_call: TRBJ1-3
v_call: TRBV7-2
cdr3_nt: TGTGCCAGCAGCTTAGCTTTAGGACAGGGGGCGCAGGGCTCTGGAAACACCATATATTTT
cdr3_aa: CASSLALGQGAQGSGNTIYF

clone_size: -
d_call: -
j_call: TRBJ1-1
v_call: TRBV29-1
cdr3_nt: TGCAGCGTTGAAGAACAAAGGAACACTGAAGCTTTCTTT
cdr3_aa: CSVEEQRNTEAFF

clone_size: -
d_call: -
j_call: TRBJ2-3
v_call: TRBV5-1
cdr3_nt: TGCGCCAGCAGCTTGGGCCACTCAGATACGCAGTATTTT
cdr3_aa: CASSLGHSDTQYF

clone_size: -
d_call: -
j_call: TRBJ1-4
v_call: TRBV2
cdr3_nt: TGTGCCAGCAGTGTGTCCCTCAAACTGTTTTTT
cdr3_aa: CASSVSLKLFF

clone_size: -
d_call: -
j_call: TRBJ2-3
v_call: TRBV7-9
cdr3_nt: TGTGCCAGCAGCGTTGGCCATACGCAGTATTTT
cdr3_aa: CASSVGHTQYF

clone_size: few
d_call: -
j_call: TRBJ2-5
v_call: TRBV28
cdr3_nt: TGTGCCAGCACCTCCGGACAGAGCCAAGAGACCCAGTACTTC
cdr3_aa: CASTSGQSQETQYF

clone_size: -
d_call: TRBD1
j_call: TRBJ1-5
v_call: TRBV7-8
cdr3_nt: TGTGCCAGCAGCCCAAGAGACAGGGGTGTACTACCCCAGCATTTT
cdr3_aa: CASSPRDRGVLPQHF

clone_size: -
d_call: TRBD1
j_call: TRBJ2-2
v_call: TRBV6-5
cdr3_nt: TGTGCCAGCAGTTACTCGACAGGGGGGAACACCGGGGAGCTGTTTTTT
cdr3_aa: CASSYSTGGNTGELFF

clone_size: -
d_call: TRBD1
j_call: TRBJ2-7
v_call: TRBV29-1
cdr3_nt: TGCAGCGTTGATTTGGGACAGTCCTACGAGCAGTACTTC
cdr3_aa: CSVDLGQSYEQYF

clone_size: -
d_call: TRBD1
j_call: TRBJ1-1
v_call: TRBV28
cdr3_nt: TGTGCCAGCAGCCAAATAACAGGGGGCACTGAAGCTTTCTTT
cdr3_aa: CASSQITGGTEAFF

clone_size: -
d_call: TRBD1
j_call: TRBJ2-2
v_call: TRBV19
cdr3_nt: TGTGCCAGTAGCGAAACGACAGGGATTGGCGGGGAGCTGTTTTTT
cdr3_aa: CASSETTGIGGELFF

clone_size: -
d_call: -
j_call: TRBJ2-1
v_call: TRBV18
cdr3_nt: TGTGCCAGCTCATCTCAGGGTGCGCCCTACAATGAGCAGTTCTTC
cdr3_aa: CASSSQGAPYNEQFF

clone_size: -
d_call: TRBD2
j_call: TRBJ2-1
v_call: TRBV5-1
cdr3_nt: TGCGCCAGCACCGGACTAGCGGGAGGGTACAATGAGCAGTTCTTC
cdr3_aa: CASTGLAGGYNEQFF

clone_size: -
d_call: -
j_call: TRBJ1-3
v_call: TRBV19
cdr3_nt: TGTGCCAGTAGTATACCGCGGATCCGGGGGAGAAACACCATATATTTT
cdr3_aa: CASSIPRIRGRNTIYF

clone_size: -
d_call: -
j_call: TRBJ2-4
v_call: TRBV28
cdr3_nt: TGTGCCAGCAAATCGGGGGTATCGAACATTCAGTACTTC
cdr3_aa: CASKSGVSNIQYF

clone_size: -
d_call: TRBD2
j_call: TRBJ2-6
v_call: TRBV9
cdr3_nt: TGTGCCAGCAGCGTAGGACTAGCGGGAGGAGGAGGCTCTGGGGCCAACGTCCTGACTTTC
cdr3_aa: CASSVGLAGGGGSGANVLTF

clone_size: -
d_call: TRBD2
j_call: TRBJ2-1
v_call: TRBV7-7
cdr3_nt: TGTGCTAGCAGCTTATCGGCACGGTCTGATCTAGCGGGTTACAATGAGCAGTTCTTC
cdr3_aa: CASSLSARSDLAGYNEQFF

clone_size: -
d_call: TRBD2
j_call: TRBJ2-5
v_call: TRBV29-1
cdr3_nt: TGCAGCGTGACTAGCGGGATAGAGACCCAGTACTTC
cdr3_aa: CSVTSGIETQYF

clone_size: -
d_call: TRBD1
j_call: TRBJ1-1
v_call: TRBV27
cdr3_nt: TGTGCCAGCACCTCCTTGTGGACAGGGGGGACCTTGAACACTGAAGCTTTCTTT
cdr3_aa: CASTSLWTGGTLNTEAFF

clone_size: -
d_call: TRBD1
j_call: TRBJ2-1
v_call: TRBV7-9
cdr3_nt: TGTGCCAGCAGCTTAGGAACAGGGGTGGATGAGCAGTTCTTC
cdr3_aa: CASSLGTGVDEQFF

clone_size: -
d_call: TRBD2
j_call: TRBJ2-3
v_call: TRBV6-1
cdr3_nt: TGTGCCAGCAGTGACCTTCTAGCGGGGGGGCCGGTCAGAACAGATACGCAGTATTTT
cdr3_aa: CASSDLLAGGPVRTDTQYF